Presented here are 3 T cell receptor beta chains from one specimen sequenced in a study of chemoradiotherapy in HPV16-positive cancers. Generated by immunoSEQ multiplex PCR, the TCRdb table keeps only in-frame clones and is missing some. The sample includes over 3,500 clones, about 90% of them seen just once. This specimen was taken from a patient who underwent chemoradiotherapy. Source of these receptors: a human donor with HPV-associated anogenital cancer.

The J gene is TRBJ2-5, the V gene TRBV29-1, with 13 bases identical to TRBD2. V was clipped by 3 bases and J by 8 bases; unmatched bases: 9. The CDR3 covers 15 residues. Germline CDR1 is SQVTM and CDR2 is ANQGSEA. The CDR3 region has the DNA TGCAGCGTTGATGCCGGGACTAGCGGGATGGGCACCCAGTACTTC. Residues: CSVDAGTSGMGTQYF.

In regard to this clone: One junction end does not reproduce the germline sequence, and a read error may be involved. The V gene is TRBV6-1, the J gene TRBJ1-1; TRBD1 matches 10 bases. This CDR3 spans 17 amino acids. In germline, CDR1 is MNHNS, CDR2 SASEGT. CDR3 DNA: TGTGCCAGCAATGAACTCGGGACAGGGGTTTTGAACACTGAAGCTTTCTTT. Translated: CASNELGTGVLNTEAFF.

The chain links TRBV6-6 to TRBJ2-7; D possibly corresponds to TRBD1 (5 bases). Per the germline V gene, CDR1 is MNHNY and CDR2 is SVGAGI (reference sequence). This CDR3 has 14 amino acids. Trimming stripped 2 bases from V and 0 bases from J, with 8 bases between. CDR3 amino acids: CASSYEDTSYEQYF. The CDR3 region has the DNA TGTGCCAGCAGTTACGAGGACACCTCCTACGAGCAGTACTTC.